This T cell receptor (beta chain) was documented in a study of shared clonotypes between healthy human individuals. Study information: Per donor, CD8 memory used one plate, CD8 naive used two, CD4 memory used three and CD4 naive used three.

The method was immunoSEQ multiplex PCR; TCRdb's version includes in-frame clones alone and lacks a portion of them. The table has around 2,000,000 clones, just under 95% seen once. Naive CD8 cells were CD45RO-negative, positively selected for CCR7, excluding terminally differentiated effector memory CD45RA+ cells. The V gene's germline CDR1 is SGHNT and CDR2 YYREEE (reference sequence). Trimming removed 2 bases at V and 1 base at J, with 9 bases between. The CDR3 length is 14 residues. Concerning this clone itself: Different DNA sequences within this sample yield the same CDR3.

This sequence joins TRBV5-4 and TRBJ1-1; TRBD1 is a possible D gene (5 bases). The TCR originated in a young man in good health. The source material was naive CD8+ T cells sorted from blood. CDR3 sequence (DNA): TGTGCCAGCAGCTTTGCGGGGGGGAACACTGAAGCTTTCTTT. Its protein product is CASSFAGGNTEAFF.